The 19 T cell receptor beta chains reported below all come from one sample, sequenced in a study of identical twins. TCRdb reprocessed the 5' RACE reads via MiXCR and lists one record per CDR3 protein. The data contain hundreds of thousands of distinct CDR3 sequences, approximately 7% of them singletons. The sample was also linked to a second study, of yellow fever vaccine responses in identical twins.

The sample taken for sequencing was memory (CD45RO+) T cells sorted from blood. Receptors originate from a woman under 30 in good health.

In its sample, this clonotype was seen many times. V is TRBV20-1 and J is TRBJ2-7; perhaps TRBD1 as D (6 bases). This CDR3 has 13 amino acids. Germline CDR1 and CDR2: DFQATT and SNEGSKA (reference sequence). V was trimmed by 3 bases and J by 0 bases, leaving 9 bases between them. CDR3 nucleotides: TGCAGTGCTAGGACAGGAAGCTCCTACGAGCAGTACGTC. The encoded protein is CSARTGSSYEQYV.

This clonotype was seen ten or more times. This sequence joins TRBV18 and TRBJ2-1; D is possibly TRBD2 (7 bases). V lost 6 bases to trimming and J lost 0 bases, with 15 bases between them. Germline CDR1 reads KGHSH; CDR2 reads LQKENI. This CDR3 region has 16 residues. In DNA, the CDR3 is TGTGCCAGCTCGCCTCGGGGGGCGAGCTCCTACAATGAGCAGTTCTTC. It encodes CASSPRGASSYNEQFF.

This sequence joins TRBV5-6 and TRBJ2-5; TRBD2 matches 8 bases. Germline V gene data show CDR1 as SGHDT and CDR2 as YYEEEE. The CDR3 length is 12 residues. The trim removed 4 bases at V and 7 bases at J, leaving 3 bases unmatched. The CDR3 bases are TGTGCCAGCAGCCCGGCGGGGGGGACCCAGTACTTC. Translation gives CASSPAGGTQYF. The whole variable domain, filled in from reference TRBV5-6 and TRBJ2-5, reads DAGVTQSPTHLIKTRGQQVTLRCSPKSGHDTVSWYQQALGQGPQFIFQYYEEEERQRGNFPDRFSGHQFPNYSSELNVNALLLGDSALYLCASSPAGGTQYFGPGTRLLVL.

This clonotype was observed a few times. This rearrangement joins TRBV5-1 to TRBJ2-1; 8 nucleotides match TRBD2. Germline lookup yields CDR1 SGHRS and CDR2 YFSETQ. The CDR3 covers 16 residues. V shed 3 bases and J 8 bases; nucleotides not matched to a gene: 13. CDR3 nucleotide sequence: TGCGCCAGCAGCTCAAATCCTAGCGGGCTCGGTTATGAGCAGTTCTTC. Protein: CASSSNPSGLGYEQFF.

The CDR3 here is CSSLPPGTGNTGELFF. In DNA form, the CDR3 reads TGCAGTTCCCTACCTCCCGGGACTGGGAACACCGGGGAGCTGTTTTTT. The V gene is TRBV20-1, the J gene TRBJ2-2; TRBD2 is a possible D gene (6 bases). With 8 bases removed from V and 1 base from J, the gap between germline ends came to 20 bases. The germline V gene has CDR1 DFQATT and CDR2 SNEGSKA (reference sequence). The CDR3 length is 16 residues.

Turning to this clonotype: This may arise from a read error, as a much more abundant clone is one base away. V usage is TRBV2 and J usage is TRBJ2-2; 8 positions match TRBD1. The CDR3 sequence is 17 residues long. J lost 6 bases, V lost 10 bases, and 19 bases had no gene match. Germline V CDR1 and CDR2: SNHLY, FYNNEI. The CDR3 sequence is CAISPTPGTGRAGELFF. CDR3 nucleotide sequence: TGTGCCATCAGCCCGACCCCCGGGACAGGCCGCGCCGGGGAGCTGTTTTTT.

This clonotype was seen more than once but under ten times. The genes are TRBV5-1 and TRBJ1-5; the D gene is possibly TRBD1 (5 bases). Looked up from germline, CDR1 is SGHRS and CDR2 is YFSETQ. The CDR3 runs to 15 residues. The V gene lost 1 base and the J gene lost 2 bases, with 10 bases spanning the gap. Here the CDR3 DNA reads TGCGCCAGCAGCTTGTCAGGGTCGGGCAATCAGCCCCAGCATTTT. It codes for CASSLSGSGNQPQHF.

Comment on this clonotype: A read error may produce the germline difference seen at one junction end. This chain links TRBV28 with TRBJ2-3; D is possibly TRBD2 (6 bases). The CDR3 runs 13 residues. CDR1 MDHEN and CDR2 SYDVKM come from the germline V gene. Here the CDR3 reads CAISIRMEGTQYF. In DNA, the CDR3 is TGTGCCATCAGTATTAGGATGGAGGGGACGCAGTATTTT.

This clonotype was seen only a few times. This chain links TRBV5-1 with TRBJ2-1; D perhaps matches TRBD2 (6 bases). This CDR3 has 14 amino acids. The V and J ends lost 4 bases and 7 bases respectively, with 15 bases between them. Germline lookup yields CDR1 SGHRS and CDR2 YFSETQ. CDR3 protein: CASSQGGRSNEQFF. The CDR3 coding sequence is TGCGCCAGCAGCCAAGGTGGGAGGAGTAATGAGCAGTTCTTC.

This clonotype was seen a handful of times. The chain couples TRBV2 to TRBJ2-7; D uncertain. The V and J ends lost 0 bases and 6 bases respectively, with 12 bases between them. The germline gives CDR1 SNHLY, CDR2 FYNNEI. The CDR3 is 14 residues long. The CDR3 is CASSEARSLGEQYV. The CDR3 DNA is TGTGCCAGCAGTGAAGCCCGGTCCTTGGGCGAGCAGTACGTC.

The chain joins TRBV18 to TRBJ2-5, with 7 bases that match TRBD1. The V gene's germline CDR1 is KGHSH and CDR2 LQKENI. The V and J ends lost 0 bases and 4 bases, in that order; junction bases with no gene match: 8. This CDR3 has 16 amino acids. DNA of the CDR3: TGTGCCAGCTCACCACCGCCCCGGGCAGGGGGAGAGACCCAGTACTTC. Translation gives CASSPPPRAGGETQYF.

The rearrangement uses TRBV6-5 and TRBJ2-1; 10 bases match TRBD2. Trimming at V came to 0 bases and at J to 5 bases, leaving 10 bases not matched to a gene. Germline CDR1 and CDR2: MNHEY and SVGAGI. The CDR3 covers 18 residues. Written as DNA, the CDR3 is TGTGCCAGCAGTTACTCGAGAGCCGGACTAGCGGCCCACAATGAGCAGTTCTTC. Translated, it gives CASSYSRAGLAAHNEQFF.

The sample holds many counts of this clonotype. The rearrangement links TRBV29-1 to TRBJ2-5; TRBD2 aligns across 9 bases. The CDR3 is 14 amino acids. CDR1 and CDR2 (germline): SQVTM, ANQGSEA. The ends lost 4 bases at V and 3 bases at J; junction bases unmatched: 6. The CDR3 coding sequence is TGCAGCGTTGTTGGCGGGGGGGCTAAAGAGACCCAGTACTTC. Its protein product is CSVVGGGAKETQYF. The complete variable domain, with remaining parts taken from reference TRBV29-1 and TRBJ2-5, reads SAVISQKPSRDICQRGTSLTIQCQVDSQVTMMFWYRQQPGQSLTLIATANQGSEATYESGFVIDKFPISRPNLTFSTLTVSNMSPEDSSIYLCSVVGGGAKETQYFGPGTRLLVL.

This rearrangement joins TRBV19 to TRBJ2-1; D uncertain. This CDR3 has 16 amino acids. V lost 2 bases to trimming and J lost 0 bases, with 11 bases between them. Germline V CDR1 and CDR2: LNHDA, SQIVND (reference sequence). The CDR3 loop reads CASSIPISFSYNEQFF. The CDR3 coding sequence is TGTGCCAGTAGTATACCCATTTCCTTCTCCTACAATGAGCAGTTCTTC.

V is TRBV20-1 and J is TRBJ2-7, with TRBD2 matching 7 bases. Unmatched junction bases numbered 14, after V lost 5 bases and J lost 4 bases. Germline V gene sequence: CDR1 DFQATT, CDR2 SNEGSKA (reference sequence). This CDR3 spans 15 amino acids. The CDR3 DNA reads as TGCAGTGCTGGCAACCCGGGACTACCAAGGTACGAGCAGTACTTC. It translates to CSAGNPGLPRYEQYF.

The chain carries TRBV10-2 and TRBJ2-6; D is perhaps TRBD2 (6 bases). This CDR3 spans 15 amino acids. V dropped 10 bases and J dropped 1 base, with 14 bases sitting between them. Germline V gives CDR1 WSHSY, CDR2 SAAADI. CDR3 coding DNA: TGCGCCACCCGGGACGGGAGATCTGGGGCCAACGTCCTGACTTTC. This translates into CATRDGRSGANVLTF.

The chain is built from TRBV6-1 and TRBJ1-2; maybe TRBD1 (5 bases). This CDR3 is built from 13 residues. Germline V lookup: CDR1 MNHNS, CDR2 SASEGT. Trimming stripped 10 bases from V and 7 bases from J, with 19 bases between. DNA of the CDR3: TGTGCCACCGGACGGGGGGGGAGATTTGGCTACACCTTC. Its protein is CATGRGGRFGYTF.

This clonotype was recorded a few times. The rearrangement joins TRBV24-1 to TRBJ2-3, with TRBD1 as a possible D gene (6 bases). Germline loops: CDR1 KGHDR, CDR2 SFDVKD. The V gene lost 4 bases and the J gene lost 3 bases, with 7 bases spanning the gap. The CDR3 is 13 residues long. The CDR3 reads CATSDRGTDTQYF. CDR3 nucleotides: TGTGCCACCAGTGACAGGGGAACAGATACGCAGTATTTT.

This clonotype appeared a few times. The genes are TRBV20-1 and TRBJ1-4, with TRBD1 matching 8 bases. With 2 bases clipped from V and 14 bases from J, the junction kept 16 bases outside the gene matches. Per the germline V gene, CDR1 is DFQATT and CDR2 is SNEGSKA (reference sequence). This CDR3 comprises 15 residues. CDR3 sequence: CSARPMDRERGRLFF. The CDR3 DNA is TGCAGTGCTAGACCCATGGACAGGGAAAGAGGTCGGCTGTTTTTT.